The 32 T cell receptor beta chains in this list originate from one sample, sequenced in a study of cytomegalovirus exposure and HLA in healthy donors. The primer mix had 60 Vbeta and 13 Jbeta primers. Sequencing used immunoSEQ multiplex PCR; TCRdb keeps in-frame clones, though not all of them. This table holds about 150,000 clones, roughly 10% found once. Sequencing was done on a sample of PBMCs. These receptors all come from a man aged 45-65 years in good health and CMV-seronegative.

This clone appeared a few times. This chain links TRBV11-3 with TRBJ2-3; the D is unclear. The CDR3 contains 14 residues. The germline V gene encodes CDR1 SGHNT and CDR2 YENEEA. V lost 5 bases to trimming and J lost 1 base, with 10 bases between them. CDR3 region: CASSPRSGTDTQYF. CDR3 DNA: TGTGCCAGCAGCCCGAGGTCAGGCACAGATACGCAGTATTTT.

The rearrangement links TRBV6-5 to TRBJ1-5; D unclear. CDR3 size: 14 residues. Trimming stripped 7 bases from V and 1 base from J, with 11 bases between. Germline V gene data show CDR1 as MNHEY and CDR2 as SVGAGI. CDR3 region: CASNPQLSNQPQHF. CDR3 sequence (DNA): TGTGCCAGCAACCCGCAACTAAGCAATCAGCCCCAGCATTTT.

J is TRBJ2-3 and V is TRBV2; the D is unclear. Germline V gene sequence: CDR1 SNHLY, CDR2 FYNNEI. This CDR3 is built from 13 residues. The V gene lost 4 bases and the J gene lost 0 bases, with 5 bases spanning the gap. Here the CDR3 DNA reads TGTGCCAGCAGTGCGAGGAGCACAGATACGCAGTATTTT. Its translation is CASSARSTDTQYF. The full variable domain, with the rest looked up from reference TRBV2 and TRBJ2-3, is EPEVTQTPSHQVTQMGQEVILRCVPISNHLYFYWYRQILGQKVEFLVSFYNNEISEKSEIFDDQFSVERPDGSNFTLKIRSTKLEDSAMYFCASSARSTDTQYFGPGTRLTVL.

This chain connects TRBV4-1 to TRBJ2-2; 8 nucleotides agree with TRBD2. This CDR3 has 16 amino acids. Germline-derived CDR1 and CDR2 are MGHRA and YSYEKL. After removal of 5 bases from V and 3 bases from J, the junction contained 8 bases not matched to a gene. The CDR3 protein is CASSFGTSDYTGELFF. The CDR3 nucleotides are TGCGCCAGCAGCTTCGGGACTAGTGATTACACCGGGGAGCTGTTTTTT.

This clone was counted between two and nine times. The limits of the CDR3 on the DNA are not certain, so only TCRdb's listed CDR3 is given. V gene TRBV30 combines with J gene TRBJ2-5; the table calls TRBD1, which could not be checked here. Per the germline V gene, CDR1 is GTSNPN and CDR2 is SVGIG (reference sequence). 22 amino acids form the CDR3, both terminal residues included. CDR3 protein: CAWSTHISVPGVPFTGVETQYF.

This clone came up a few times. This chain uses TRBV28 with TRBJ2-3; TRBD2 might be the D (5 bases). CDR1 MDHEN and CDR2 SYDVKM come from the germline V gene. V was clipped by 8 bases and J by 0 bases, with 15 bases between them. There are 15 residues in the CDR3. The CDR3 DNA is TGTGCCAGCGGAATACTATTAGCGAGCACAGATACGCAGTATTTT. Translation: CASGILLASTDTQYF. The whole variable domain, remainder taken from reference TRBV28 and TRBJ2-3, is DVKVTQSSRYLVKRTGEKVFLECVQDMDHENMFWYRQDPGLGLRLIYFSYDVKMKEKGDIPEGYSVSREKKERFSLILESASTNQTSMYLCASGILLASTDTQYFGPGTRLTVL.

The gene calls are TRBV6-1 and TRBJ1-5, with 7 bases that match TRBD1. The length of the CDR3 is 17 residues. Trimming cost V 3 bases and J 3 bases; bases outside gene matches: 11. Germline CDR1 MNHNS, CDR2 SASEGT. This CDR3 reads CASSETPTGRNNQPQHF. For the CDR3, the DNA is TGTGCCAGCAGTGAGACGCCGACAGGGAGGAACAATCAGCCCCAGCATTTT.

This chain uses TRBV28 with TRBJ2-1; the D gene is possibly TRBD2 (5 bases). The V gene lost 1 base and the J gene lost 8 bases, with 15 bases spanning the gap. The CDR3 runs to 15 residues. Germline V CDR1 and CDR2: MDHEN, SYDVKM. The CDR3, as DNA: TGTGCCAGCAGTTTATTACCCTCGGGGTCCGATGAGCAGTTCTTC. It is translated as CASSLLPSGSDEQFF. Filled out from reference TRBV28 and TRBJ2-1, the complete variable domain reads DVKVTQSSRYLVKRTGEKVFLECVQDMDHENMFWYRQDPGLGLRLIYFSYDVKMKEKGDIPEGYSVSREKKERFSLILESASTNQTSMYLCASSLLPSGSDEQFFGPGTRLTVL.

This clone occurred a few times. V is TRBV2 and J is TRBJ1-3, with D unclear. TRBJ2-2 matches the DNA end more closely, so the J call is doubtful. The CDR3 has 11 residues. Germline assignment: CDR1 SNHLY and CDR2 FYNNEI. The CDR3 bases are TGTGCCAGTAAGGGAACCGGGGAGCTGTTTTTT. This codes for CASKGTGELFF.

In this sample, this clone turned up a few times. The rearrangement links TRBV5-4 to TRBJ2-7, with D possibly being TRBD1 (6 bases). The J call is uncertain, as TRBJ2-1 better fits the DNA end. From germline, CDR1 is SGHNT and CDR2 YYREEE (reference sequence). CDR3 length equals 15 residues. In nucleotides, the CDR3 is TGTGCCAGCAGCACCCGGACCACAAGGGGGAGCGAGCAGTTCTTC. Encoded protein: CASSTRTTRGSEQFF.

V is TRBV15 and J is TRBJ2-3; 10 bases match TRBD1. Germline V gene sequence: CDR1 LNHNV, CDR2 YYDKDF (reference sequence). Germline trimming cut 6 bases from V and 3 bases from J; bases unmatched to any gene: 18. The CDR3 loop spans 19 amino acids. CDR3 DNA sequence: TGTGCCACCAGTCCGGCCCACGCCGGGACAGGGGAATTGACAGATACGCAGTATTTT. Protein: CATSPAHAGTGELTDTQYF.

This clone was detected a few times. This rearrangement joins TRBV9 to TRBJ2-1; D gene ambiguous. Trimming removed 3 bases from V and 4 bases from J, with 11 bases in between. Germline V lookup: CDR1 SGDLS, CDR2 YYNGEE. The CDR3 has 14 amino acids. For the CDR3, the DNA is TGTGCCAGCAGCGGCACAGCAAAGTACAATGAGCAGTTCTTC. This gives the protein CASSGTAKYNEQFF.

This clone came up a few times. DNA for the CDR3: TGTGCCAGCAGAGGACAGACGAGCTCCTACGAGCAGTACTTC. Protein: CASRGQTSSYEQYF. The gene calls are TRBV6-1 and TRBJ2-7; maybe TRBD1 (6 bases). Trimming shortened V by 6 bases and J by 0 bases, and 12 bases separated the two germline ends. CDR3 length: 14 amino acids. Germline V gene sequence: CDR1 MNHNS, CDR2 SASEGT.

This clone has at least ten counts. The chain employs TRBV7-2 and TRBJ2-7; TRBD2 matches 7 bases. The CDR3 consists of 15 residues. Germline CDR1 and CDR2: SGHTA and FQGNSA. V was pared by 5 bases and J by 0 bases, with 7 bases of the junction left unmatched. This CDR3 reads CASSPPGRPSYEQYF. The CDR3 nucleotides read TGTGCCAGCAGCCCTCCCGGGAGGCCCTCCTACGAGCAGTACTTC.

This sequence joins TRBV6-6 and TRBJ2-1; 10 positions agree with TRBD2. This CDR3 comprises 14 residues. V gave up 5 bases and J gave up 8 bases; unmatched junction bases: 6. Per the germline V gene, CDR1 is MNHNY and CDR2 is SVGAGI (reference sequence). In DNA, the CDR3 is TGTGCCAGCAGTCTGGCTAGCGGGAGTTATGAGCAGTTCTTC. It translates to CASSLASGSYEQFF.

This clone was detected a few times. The chain employs TRBV18 and TRBJ1-5; 7 bases line up with TRBD1. This CDR3 contains 18 residues. V gave up 2 bases and J gave up 2 bases; unmatched junction bases: 12. Looked up from germline, CDR1 is KGHSH and CDR2 is LQKENI. As DNA, the CDR3 is TGTGCCAGCTCACCAACCCCGGTAGGGGGCGCGGGCAATCAGCCCCAGCATTTT. Translating gives CASSPTPVGGAGNQPQHF.

The chain is built from TRBV27 and TRBJ1-1, with 9 bases identical to TRBD1. Germline V gives CDR1 MNHEY, CDR2 SMNVEV (reference sequence). The CDR3 extends over 16 amino acids. The trim removed 5 bases at V and 5 bases at J, leaving 12 bases unmatched. The CDR3 DNA is TGTGCCAGCAGTCCCCGGACAGGGGTGGTAGATACTGAAGCTTTCTTT. It is translated as CASSPRTGVVDTEAFF.

This clone was seen more than once but under ten times. This CDR3 is CASSLLAGGIVGEKLFF. In nucleotides, the CDR3 is TGTGCCAGCAGTTTATTGGCAGGGGGCATCGTGGGGGAAAAACTGTTTTTT. The chain employs TRBV27 and TRBJ1-4; 8 bases align to TRBD1. V lost 1 base, J lost 8 bases, and 12 bases stayed unmatched. Germline assignment: CDR1 MNHEY and CDR2 SMNVEV (reference sequence). CDR3 length: 17 amino acids.

This clone was detected a few times. The J gene is TRBJ2-7, the V gene TRBV30; 10 bases fit TRBD1. Per germline, CDR1 GTSNPN and CDR2 SVGIG (reference sequence). This CDR3 contains 14 residues. The J segment lost 7 bases and the V segment lost 0 bases, leaving 6 bases of the junction unmatched. In DNA form, the CDR3 reads TGTGCCTGGAGTGTACGACAGGGGGCCCGAGAGCAGTACTTC. It specifies CAWSVRQGAREQYF.

This chain links TRBV27 with TRBJ2-2; 13 nucleotides line up with TRBD2. CDR3 length: 15 residues. Germline-derived CDR1 and CDR2 are MNHEY and SMNVEV (reference sequence). V lost 5 bases to trimming and J lost 4 bases; unmatched junction nucleotides: 1. CDR3 region: CASSGLAGVTGELFF. CDR3 DNA: TGTGCCAGCAGTGGACTAGCGGGAGTCACCGGGGAGCTGTTTTTT.

This clone was recorded a few times. The chain carries TRBV11-2 and TRBJ2-7; possibly TRBD2 for D (6 bases). Germline V CDR1 and CDR2: SGHAT, FQNNGV. The CDR3 has 14 amino acids. V dropped 2 bases and J dropped 3 bases, with 11 bases sitting between them. As DNA, the CDR3 is TGTGCCAGCAGCTTATCCTGGAGGGTCTACGAGCAGTACTTC. This sequence encodes CASSLSWRVYEQYF.

This clone was seen a handful of times. The genes are TRBV9 and TRBJ1-1; 7 nucleotides align to TRBD1. J was trimmed by 3 bases and V by 3 bases; bases with no gene match: 5. In germline, CDR1 is SGDLS, CDR2 YYNGEE. The CDR3 sequence is 14 residues long. CDR3 nucleotide sequence: TGTGCCAGCAGCGAGAGTACAGGGGACACTGAAGCTTTCTTT. Translation: CASSESTGDTEAFF.

This clone was observed a few times. This rearrangement joins TRBV7-8 to TRBJ1-3; perhaps TRBD1 as D (5 bases). This CDR3 spans 15 amino acids. The V gene lost 5 bases and the J gene lost 0 bases, with 11 bases spanning the gap. CDR1 and CDR2 (germline): SGHVS, FQNEAQ. Here the CDR3 DNA reads TGTGCCAGCAGCCCTTGGACAACCTCTGGAAACACCATATATTTT. Translation gives CASSPWTTSGNTIYF. Together with reference TRBV7-8 and TRBJ1-3, the CDR3 gives the full variable domain: GAGVSQSPRYKVAKRGQDVALRCDPISGHVSLFWYQQALGQGPEFLTYFQNEAQLDKSGLPSDRFFAERPEGSVSTLKIQRTQQEDSAVYLCASSPWTTSGNTIYFGEGSWLTVV.

This chain links TRBV6-1 with TRBJ1-1, with D perhaps TRBD1 (5 bases). Germline V lookup: CDR1 MNHNS, CDR2 SASEGT. The ends were cut back, 0 bases at V and 7 bases at J, with 12 bases in the middle. CDR3 length equals 14 residues. The CDR3 nucleotides are TGTGCCAGCAGTGAAGCCCGTACAGGTAATGAAGCTTTCTTT. It encodes CASSEARTGNEAFF.

In its sample, this clone was seen a few times. The chain has TRBV4-2 and TRBJ2-1, with D hard to call. Germline CDR1 and CDR2: LGHNA and YNFKEQ. This CDR3 spans 15 amino acids. V dropped 4 bases and J dropped 1 base, with 11 bases sitting between them. The CDR3 DNA reads as TGTGCCAGCAGCCTCGACTCTACTTCCTACAATGAGCAGTTCTTC. As protein: CASSLDSTSYNEQFF.

The chain combines TRBV5-4 with TRBJ2-5, with 9 bases fitting TRBD2. V gave up 0 bases and J gave up 4 bases; unmatched junction bases: 4. CDR1 is SGHNT, CDR2 YYREEE, per germline (reference sequence). The CDR3 length is 15 residues. CDR3 in DNA: TGTGCCAGCAGCTTGGTGACTAGCGGAGGAGAGACCCAGTACTTC. Residues: CASSLVTSGGETQYF.

This clone was seen more than once but under ten times. The chain combines TRBV29-1 with TRBJ2-2; perhaps TRBD2 as D (5 bases). Trimming cost V 7 bases and J 6 bases, with 15 bases left between them. CDR1 SQVTM and CDR2 ANQGSEA come from the germline V gene. This CDR3 is 13 amino acids long. The CDR3, as DNA: TGCAGCGCAAAGGTCCGGGAAGCCGGGGAGCTGTTTTTT. This encodes CSAKVREAGELFF.

Only a few counts were recorded for this clone. CDR3 nucleotide sequence: TGCAGCGTTAAGTACAAGACCTACGAGCAGTACTTC. It yields the protein CSVKYKTYEQYF. The V gene is TRBV29-1, the J gene TRBJ2-7; D uncertain. Germline V lookup: CDR1 SQVTM, CDR2 ANQGSEA. The CDR3 is made up of 12 amino acids. The V gene lost 5 bases and the J gene lost 2 bases, with 10 bases spanning the gap.

The chain joins TRBV5-1 to TRBJ2-1; D may be TRBD1 (6 bases). Trimming pared 4 bases from V and 8 bases from J, leaving 13 bases between. In germline, CDR1 is SGHRS, CDR2 YFSETQ. This CDR3 is built from 13 residues. The CDR3: CASSTQGRDEQFF. Here the CDR3 DNA reads TGCGCCAGCAGCACACAGGGTCGGGATGAGCAGTTCTTC.

CDR3 residues: CASQTSGSRHGELFF. The CDR3 nucleotides read TGTGCCAGCCAGACTAGCGGGAGTAGGCACGGGGAGCTGTTTTTT. The chain carries TRBV19 and TRBJ2-2; the match to TRBD2 covers 12 bases. CDR1 LNHDA and CDR2 SQIVND come from the germline V gene (reference sequence). V dropped 9 bases and J dropped 7; count of bases not matched to a gene: 9. The CDR3 spans 15 residues.

This chain uses TRBV7-2 with TRBJ1-1; possibly TRBD1 for D (6 bases). V shed 4 bases and J shed 2 bases, with 14 bases lying between them. The V gene's germline CDR1 is SGHTA and CDR2 FQGNSA. This CDR3 spans 15 amino acids. The CDR3 DNA sequence: TGTGCCAGCAGCTCTTCACCGGGACACAACACTGAAGCTTTCTTT. This codes for CASSSSPGHNTEAFF.

This clone appeared a few times. V gene TRBV30 combines with J gene TRBJ1-1; D remains ambiguous. Germline V gives CDR1 GTSNPN, CDR2 SVGIG (reference sequence). The CDR3 extends over 13 amino acids. With 0 bases removed from V and 0 bases from J, the gap between germline ends came to 5 bases. The CDR3 sequence is CAWSVEVNTEAFF. The CDR3 DNA is TGTGCCTGGAGTGTCGAGGTGAACACTGAAGCTTTCTTT.